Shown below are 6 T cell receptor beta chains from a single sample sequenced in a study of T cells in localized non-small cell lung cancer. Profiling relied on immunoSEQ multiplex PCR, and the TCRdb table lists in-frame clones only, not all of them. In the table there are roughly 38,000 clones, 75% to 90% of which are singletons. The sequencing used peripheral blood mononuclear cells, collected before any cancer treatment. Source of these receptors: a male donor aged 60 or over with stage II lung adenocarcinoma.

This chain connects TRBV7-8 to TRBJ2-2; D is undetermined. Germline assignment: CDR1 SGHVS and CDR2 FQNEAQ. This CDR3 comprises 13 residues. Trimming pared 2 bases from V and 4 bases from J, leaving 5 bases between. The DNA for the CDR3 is TGTGCCAGCAGCTTACAGGCCACCGGGGAGCTGTTTTTT. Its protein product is CASSLQATGELFF.

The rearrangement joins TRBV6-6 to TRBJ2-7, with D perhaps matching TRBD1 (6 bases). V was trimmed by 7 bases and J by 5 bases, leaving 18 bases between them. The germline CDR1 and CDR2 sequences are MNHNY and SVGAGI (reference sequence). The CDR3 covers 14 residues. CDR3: CASKMTGPKDEQYF. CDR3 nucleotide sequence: TGTGCCAGCAAAATGACAGGACCCAAGGACGAGCAGTACTTC.

This chain's CDR3 is CATSSDRGRKDTQYF. CDR3 DNA: TGTGCCACCAGCTCAGACAGGGGGCGGAAAGATACGCAGTATTTT. The chain recombines TRBV19 with TRBJ2-3; 10 positions match TRBD1. V was clipped by 10 bases and J by 5 bases; unmatched bases: 12. Germline loops: CDR1 LNHDA, CDR2 SQIVND (reference sequence). This CDR3 contains 15 residues.

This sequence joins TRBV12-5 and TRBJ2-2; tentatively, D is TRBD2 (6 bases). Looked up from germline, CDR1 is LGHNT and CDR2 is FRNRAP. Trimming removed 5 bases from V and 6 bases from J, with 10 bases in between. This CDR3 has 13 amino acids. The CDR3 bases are TGTGCTAGTGGTCCGCGGGGCGCCGGGGAGCTGTTTTTT. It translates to CASGPRGAGELFF.

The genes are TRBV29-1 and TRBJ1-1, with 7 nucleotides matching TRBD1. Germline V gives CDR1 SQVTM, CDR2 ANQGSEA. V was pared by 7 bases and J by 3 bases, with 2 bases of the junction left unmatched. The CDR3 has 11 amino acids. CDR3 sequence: CSAGGDTEAFF. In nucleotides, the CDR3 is TGCAGCGCAGGGGGGGACACTGAAGCTTTCTTT.

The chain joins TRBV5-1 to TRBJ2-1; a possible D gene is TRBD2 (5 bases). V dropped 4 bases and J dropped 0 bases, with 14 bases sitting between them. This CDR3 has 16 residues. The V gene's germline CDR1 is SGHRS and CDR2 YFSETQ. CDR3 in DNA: TGCGCCAGCAGCCCAGGATTCAGCGGCTCCTACAATGAGCAGTTCTTC. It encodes CASSPGFSGSYNEQFF.